The clone carrying this TCR beta chain was recorded a few times. Its antigen is unknown. The data were taken from a study of T cell responses to AZD1222 COVID-19 vaccine. The CDR3 extends over 13 amino acids. Germline V gene sequence: CDR1 SGHTA, CDR2 FQGNSA. After removal of 5 bases from V and 2 bases from J, the junction contained 1 base not matched to a gene. Findings and limits, study-wide: Baseline seropositivity characterized only a handful of AZD1222 recipients.

Using immunoSEQ multiplex PCR, the repertoire was profiled, and TCRdb retains in-frame clones only, with some absent. The sample gives some 98,000 clones, approximately 91% of which show up once; about 14% is in the top ten. This TCR was recovered from an adult in good health. The V and J genes are TRBV7-2 and TRBJ1-2, with 8 bases identical to TRBD1. Source: peripheral blood, taken on day 0 of AZD1222 vaccination. CDR3 in amino acids: CASSHRGNYGYTF. Here the CDR3 DNA reads TGTGCCAGCAGCCACAGGGGGAACTATGGCTACACCTTC.